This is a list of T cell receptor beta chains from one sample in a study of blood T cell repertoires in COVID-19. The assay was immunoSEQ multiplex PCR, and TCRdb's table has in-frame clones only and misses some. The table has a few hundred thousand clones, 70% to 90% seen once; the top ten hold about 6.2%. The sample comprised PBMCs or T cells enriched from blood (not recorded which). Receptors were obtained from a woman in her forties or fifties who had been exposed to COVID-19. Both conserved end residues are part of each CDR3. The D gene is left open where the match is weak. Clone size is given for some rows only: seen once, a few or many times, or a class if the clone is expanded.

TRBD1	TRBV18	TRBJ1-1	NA	CASSHRDRVLGTEAFF	TGTGCCAGCTCACACCGGGACAGGGTGTTGGGCACTGAAGCTTTCTTT
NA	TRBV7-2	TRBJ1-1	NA	CASSLPQGKEAFF	TGTGCCAGCAGCCTCCCACAGGGTAAGGAAGCTTTCTTT
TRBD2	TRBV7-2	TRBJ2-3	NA	CASTLGSGGRTDTQYF	TGTGCCAGCACCCTGGGTAGCGGGGGGCGCACAGATACGCAGTATTTT
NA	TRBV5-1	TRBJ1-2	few	CASSLDGLANYGYTF	TGCGCCAGCAGTTTGGACGGACTAGCTAACTATGGCTACACCTTC
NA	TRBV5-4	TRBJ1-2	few	CASSPRSGGYTF	TGTGCCAGCAGCCCACGTTCGGGGGGCTACACCTTC
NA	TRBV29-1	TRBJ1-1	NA	CSVLSMNTEAFF	TGCAGCGTCCTAAGTATGAACACTGAAGCTTTCTTT
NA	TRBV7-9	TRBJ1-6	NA	CASSLGGGLNSPLHF	TGTGCCAGCAGCTTAGGCGGGGGGCTTAATTCACCCCTCCACTTT
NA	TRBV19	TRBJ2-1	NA	CASTSLDSYNEQFF	TGTGCCAGTACTTCACTAGATTCCTACAATGAGCAGTTCTTC
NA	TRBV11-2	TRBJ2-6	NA	CASSSDTFSGANVLTF	TGTGCCAGCAGCTCCGACACCTTCTCTGGGGCCAACGTCCTGACTTTC
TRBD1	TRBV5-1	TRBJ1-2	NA	CASKQGQTGYTF	TGCGCCAGCAAACAGGGACAGACTGGCTACACCTTC
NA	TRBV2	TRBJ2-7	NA	CARGGSVAAYEQYF	TGTGCCAGGGGGGGTTCCGTAGCGGCCTACGAGCAGTACTTC
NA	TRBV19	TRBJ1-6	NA	CASTRSRANSPLHF	TGTGCCAGTACGAGGAGCAGGGCCAATTCACCCCTCCACTTT
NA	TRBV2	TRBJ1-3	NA	CASTESALGGNTIYF	TGTGCCAGCACTGAATCTGCCCTCGGGGGAAACACCATATATTTT
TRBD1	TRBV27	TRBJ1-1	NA	CASSLWGQGHTEAFF	TGTGCCAGCAGTTTATGGGGACAGGGCCACACTGAAGCTTTCTTT
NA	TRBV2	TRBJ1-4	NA	CASSEGPSREKLFF	TGTGCCAGCAGTGAAGGCCCGAGTCGGGAAAAACTGTTTTTT
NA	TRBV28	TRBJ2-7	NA	CASSPGGRNEQYF	TGTGCCAGCAGTCCCGGGGGTAGGAACGAGCAGTACTTC
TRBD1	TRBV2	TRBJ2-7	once	CASRELHFGQGDDEQYF	TGTGCCAGCCGGGAGCTGCATTTCGGACAGGGGGACGACGAGCAGTACTTC
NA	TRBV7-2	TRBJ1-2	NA	CASSLGGGSNYGYTF	TGTGCCAGCAGCTTAGGAGGCGGCAGTAACTATGGCTACACCTTC
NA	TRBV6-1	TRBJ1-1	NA	CASSEAQGTEAFF	TGTGCCAGCAGTGAAGCCCAGGGGACTGAAGCTTTCTTT
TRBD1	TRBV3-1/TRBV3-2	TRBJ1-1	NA	CASSPSGTGVPNTEAFF	TGTGCCAGCAGCCCGTCAGGGACAGGCGTACCGAACACTGAAGCTTTCTTT
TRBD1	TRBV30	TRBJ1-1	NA	CACGGGYNTEAFF	TGTGCCTGCGGAGGGGGCTATAACACTGAAGCTTTCTTT
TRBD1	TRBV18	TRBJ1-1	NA	CASSADRLRTEAFF	TGTGCCAGCTCCGCGGACAGGCTACGGACTGAAGCTTTCTTT
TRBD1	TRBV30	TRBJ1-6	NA	CAWSIGQGGSPLHF	TGTGCCTGGAGTATCGGACAGGGCGGATCACCCCTCCACTTT
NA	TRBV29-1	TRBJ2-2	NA	CSVRVFTGELFF	TGCAGCGTCCGGGTCTTCACCGGGGAGCTGTTTTTT
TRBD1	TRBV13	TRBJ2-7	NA	CASSLGGQPVGEQYF	TGTGCCAGCAGCTTAGGGGGACAGCCGGTCGGCGAGCAGTACTTC
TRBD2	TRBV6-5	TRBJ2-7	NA	CASSYSGLNEQYF	TGTGCCAGCAGTTACTCGGGACTAAACGAGCAGTACTTC
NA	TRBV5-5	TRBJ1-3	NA	CASSLGGDGNTIYF	TGTGCCAGCAGCTTGGGTGGAGACGGAAACACCATATATTTT
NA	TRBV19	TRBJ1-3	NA	CASTFFRDSSGIAGNTIYF	TGTGCCAGTACCTTTTTCCGGGACTCCTCCGGGATCGCTGGAAACACCATATATTTT
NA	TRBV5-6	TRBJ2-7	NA	CASNLITGPSYEQYF	TGTGCCAGCAACCTAATTACAGGACCCTCCTACGAGCAGTACTTC
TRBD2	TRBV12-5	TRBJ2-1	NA	CASGSGTSGGSEQFF	TGTGCTAGTGGTTCCGGGACTAGCGGGGGGAGTGAGCAGTTCTTC
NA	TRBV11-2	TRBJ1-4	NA	CASSLDLSTGEKLFF	TGTGCCAGCAGCTTAGATCTTTCAACCGGGGAAAAACTGTTTTTT